This entry lists 22 T cell receptor beta chains sequenced from one sample in a study of blood T cells in healthy people across ages. Together with a sample-barcoded 5' primer, a J-beta primer mix was included in a second PCR lasting about 7 to 12 cycles. TCRdb redid the calling of the 5' RACE reads with MiXCR, one entry per CDR3 protein. This table holds over 500,000 distinct CDR3 sequences, 52% found once. The sample comprised blood. The receptor set was obtained from a woman older than 75 in good health.

The chain joins TRBV20-1 to TRBJ2-5; perhaps TRBD1 as D (5 bases). This CDR3 has 12 amino acids. CDR1 is DFQATT and CDR2 is SNEGSKA in the germline V gene (reference sequence). Trimming pared 7 bases from V and 2 bases from J, leaving 11 bases between. The DNA of the CDR3 is TGCAGTGTCCCGACAGTACAAGAGACCCAGTACTTC. It specifies CSVPTVQETQYF.

This clonotype was picked up a small number of times. The chain employs TRBV20-1 and TRBJ2-5; D unclear. V shed 2 bases and J shed 7 bases, with 14 bases lying between them. Germline CDR1 is DFQATT and CDR2 is SNEGSKA (reference sequence). The CDR3 sequence is 13 residues long. CDR3 amino acids: CSARSSGMGTQYF. The CDR3 DNA sequence: TGCAGTGCTAGATCGTCAGGCATGGGGACCCAGTACTTC.

The gene calls are TRBV12-3 or TRBV12-4 and TRBJ2-5; D is unresolved. The DNA matches TRBJ2-7 better at its end, which makes the J call doubtful. CDR3 size: 16 residues. The CDR3: CASSPIPGLVSYEQYF. CDR3 nucleotides: TGTGCCAGCAGTCCGATCCCCGGCCTCGTCTCCTACGAGCAGTACTTC.

Ten or more counts support this clonotype. An end of the junction differs from the germline gene, which may be a read error. The chain is built from TRBV5-1 and TRBJ2-3; TRBD1 might be the D (5 bases). Germline V gene lookup returns CDR1 SGHRS and CDR2 YFSETQ. The CDR3 sequence is 13 residues long. Here the CDR3 reads CASSLVGPDTQYF. For the CDR3, the DNA is TGTGCCAGCAGTTTGGTGGGGCCAGATACGCAGTATTTT. The whole variable domain, remainder taken from reference TRBV5-1 and TRBJ2-3, is KAGVTQTPRYLIKTRGQQVTLSCSPISGHRSVSWYQQTPGQGLQFLFEYFSETQRNKGNFPGRFSGRQFSNSRSEMNVSTLELGDSALYLCASSLVGPDTQYFGPGTRLTVL.

The J gene is TRBJ2-3, the V gene TRBV12-3 or TRBV12-4, with 9 bases matching TRBD1. V was pared by 6 bases and J by 8 bases, with 9 bases of the junction left unmatched. This CDR3 is 14 amino acids long. The CDR3 sequence: CASRSGQGPGTQYF. The CDR3 region has the DNA TGTGCCAGCAGGAGCGGACAGGGGCCCGGTACGCAGTATTTT.

The chain uses TRBV18 and TRBJ2-5; 9 bases agree with TRBD2. V lost 5 bases and J lost 1; bases outside the gene matches: 2. Germline loops: CDR1 KGHSH, CDR2 LQKENI. This CDR3 has 14 amino acids. As DNA, the CDR3 is TGTGCCAGCTCAAAGACTAGCGGCCAAGAGACCCAGTACTTC. Translating it yields CASSKTSGQETQYF.

This sequence joins TRBV29-1 and TRBJ2-5, with D unresolved. The CDR3 has 12 residues. Germline-derived CDR1 and CDR2 are SQVTM and ANQGSEA. V lost 4 bases, J lost 11 bases, and 17 bases lay in between. This chain's CDR3 is CSVGFMGNEQYF. The CDR3 DNA follows: TGCAGCGTTGGGTTCATGGGCAATGAGCAGTACTTC.

In this sample, this clonotype turned up a few times. The V call is TRBV6-5, the J call TRBJ2-5; D tentatively fits TRBD1 or TRBD2 (6 bases each). This CDR3 is built from 15 residues. V was trimmed by 1 base and J by 3 bases, leaving 12 bases between them. Per the germline V gene, CDR1 is MNHEY and CDR2 is SVGAGI. CDR3 region: CASSYFEGGEETQYF. Here the CDR3 DNA reads TGTGCCAGCAGTTACTTCGAGGGGGGAGAAGAGACCCAGTACTTC.

As DNA, the CDR3 is TGTGCCAGCAGTTTGGTAGGTGGACAAGCTTTCTTT. Protein sequence: CASSLVGGQAFF. This chain joins TRBV12-3 or TRBV12-4 and TRBJ1-1; D is uncertain. This CDR3 comprises 12 residues. V lost 3 bases, J lost 9 bases, and 11 bases lay in between.

The chain recombines TRBV12-3 or TRBV12-4 with TRBJ1-5; D unresolved. Trimming removed 6 bases from V and 2 bases from J, with 11 bases in between. The CDR3 loop spans 14 amino acids. CDR3 loop: CASRGLPGNQPQHF. In DNA, the CDR3 is TGTGCCAGCAGGGGGTTGCCAGGCAATCAGCCCCAGCATTTT.

The V and J genes are TRBV20-1 and TRBJ1-5, with D maybe TRBD1 (5 bases). CDR1 DFQATT and CDR2 SNEGSKA come from the germline V gene (reference sequence). V was trimmed by 5 bases and J by 2 bases, leaving 13 bases between them. The CDR3 length is 14 residues. The chain's CDR3 is CSAVGGGGNQPQHF. As DNA, the CDR3 is TGCAGTGCTGTTGGGGGGGGAGGCAATCAGCCCCAGCATTTT.

V gene TRBV4-2 combines with J gene TRBJ1-1; unclear D gene. V lost 0 bases to trimming and J lost 11 bases, with 19 bases between them. Germline CDR1 LGHNA, CDR2 YNFKEQ. The CDR3 consists of 15 residues. The DNA for the CDR3 is TGTGCCAGCAGCCAAGATTTGCGGCCTAGGGCGGATGCTTTCTTT. Protein: CASSQDLRPRADAFF.

Ten or more counts support this clonotype. This sequence joins TRBV28 and TRBJ2-4; 8 positions match TRBD1. This CDR3 is built from 15 residues. Germline loops: CDR1 MDHEN, CDR2 SYDVKM. Trimming removed 4 bases from V and 2 bases from J; junction bases left unmatched: 4. The CDR3 sequence: CASSSGQASKNIQYF. The CDR3 nucleotides are TGTGCCAGCAGTTCGGGACAGGCCTCCAAAAACATTCAGTACTTC.

This chain joins TRBV3-1 and TRBJ2-7; TRBD2 matches 7 bases. J lost 6 bases, V lost 1 base, and 9 bases had no gene match. Germline values: CDR1 LGHDT, CDR2 YNNKEL (reference sequence). CDR3 length equals 15 residues. CDR3 in amino acids: CASSQVSTGGSEQYF. CDR3 DNA: TGTGCCAGCAGCCAAGTTTCGACGGGAGGTAGCGAGCAGTACTTC.

Details on this clonotype: At one of its ends the junction is not consistent with the germline gene, which may arise from a read error. This rearrangement joins TRBV5-1 to TRBJ2-1, with TRBD2 matching over 9 bases. The CDR3 has 16 amino acids. CDR1 SGHRS and CDR2 YFSETQ come from the germline V gene. As DNA, the CDR3 is TGCGCCCGCAGCCCTGGGCTAGCGGGACTATACAATGAGCAGTTCTTC. It is translated as CARSPGLAGLYNEQFF.

Turning to this clonotype: The junction departs from the called germline gene at one end, perhaps through a read error. V gene TRBV5-6 combines with J gene TRBJ2-3; 12 bases are a match to TRBD2. Per the germline V gene, CDR1 is SGHDT and CDR2 is YYEEEE. The CDR3 extends over 17 amino acids. The chain's CDR3 is CASSWGLAGLCTDMQYF. The CDR3 DNA follows: TGTGCCAGCAGCTGGGGACTAGCGGGCCTATGCACAGATATGCAGTATTTT. Drawing the rest from reference TRBV5-6 and TRBJ2-3, the complete variable domain is DAGVTQSPTHLIKTRGQQVTLRCSPKSGHDTVSWYQQALGQGPQFIFQYYEEEERQRGNFPDRFSGHQFPNYSSELNVNALLLGDSALYLCASSWGLAGLCTDMQYFGPGTRLTVL.

This clonotype was observed many times. This sequence joins TRBV25-1 and TRBJ1-1, with D possibly being TRBD1 (5 bases). V was trimmed by 8 bases and J by 1 base, leaving 14 bases between them. This CDR3 spans 14 amino acids. In germline, CDR1 is MGHDK, CDR2 SYGVNS. The CDR3 DNA reads as TGTGCCAGCCGCAGGGAGGGACGGAACACTGAAGCTTTCTTT. This codes for CASRREGRNTEAFF.

Turning to this clonotype: A much larger clone differs from this one at a single base, so this may be a read error. CDR3 sequence (DNA): TGTGCCAGCAGTGAGCTCAGGGGACGGTACGGTACCGGGGAGCTGTTTTTT. It codes for CASSELRGRYGTGELFF. The chain carries TRBV2 and TRBJ2-2; D possibly corresponds to TRBD1 (6 bases). Germline V gene lookup returns CDR1 SNHLY and CDR2 FYNNEI. V gave up 3 bases and J gave up 5 bases, with 19 bases separating them. This CDR3 is 17 amino acids long.

This clonotype is a singleton in its sample. V usage is TRBV7-8 and J usage is TRBJ1-5, with D hard to call. Germline V gene sequence: CDR1 SGHVS, CDR2 FQNEAQ. With 3 bases removed from V and 3 bases from J, the gap between germline ends came to 12 bases. The CDR3 has 15 amino acids. The CDR3 nucleotides read TGTGCCAGCAGCTTTGGAGACGCCTTCAATCAGCCCCAGCATTTT. Amino acid sequence: CASSFGDAFNQPQHF.

This clonotype was seen a few times. The genes are TRBV5-6 and TRBJ2-6; 9 bases align to TRBD2. V lost 2 bases, J lost 1 base, and 4 bases stayed unmatched. This CDR3 comprises 17 residues. Germline CDR1 reads SGHDT; CDR2 reads YYEEEE. CDR3 region: CASSFYSGRSGANVLTF. The CDR3 DNA reads as TGTGCCAGCAGCTTTTATAGCGGGAGATCTGGGGCCAACGTCCTGACTTTC. Drawing the rest from reference TRBV5-6 and TRBJ2-6, the complete variable domain is DAGVTQSPTHLIKTRGQQVTLRCSPKSGHDTVSWYQQALGQGPQFIFQYYEEEERQRGNFPDRFSGHQFPNYSSELNVNALLLGDSALYLCASSFYSGRSGANVLTFGAGSRLTVL.

This clonotype appeared once. The V gene is TRBV2, the J gene TRBJ1-2, with D hard to call. Germline CDR1 reads SNHLY; CDR2 reads FYNNEI. This CDR3 region has 14 residues. Trimming removed 0 bases at V and 4 bases at J, with 9 bases between. In DNA form, the CDR3 reads TGTGCCAGCAGTGAAGCGAGCGGTACCTATGGCTACACCTTC. This codes for CASSEASGTYGYTF.

The sample holds many counts of this clonotype. This chain connects TRBV6-5 to TRBJ2-2; D is uncertain. This CDR3 has 14 amino acids. The germline gives CDR1 MNHEY, CDR2 SVGAGI. Trimming removed 4 bases at V and 2 bases at J, with 8 bases between. CDR3 residues: CASSWGLNTGELFF. CDR3 in DNA: TGTGCCAGCAGTTGGGGTCTAAACACCGGGGAGCTGTTTTTT.